Below are 2 T cell receptor beta chains sequenced from a single sample in a study of blood T cell repertoires in COVID-19. Only in-frame clones appear in the TCRdb table, and some are missing; sequencing was by immunoSEQ multiplex PCR. The top ten hold 3% of the sample, which has about 340,000 clones, more than 70% seen once. Specimen: peripheral blood. The receptors were gathered from a man aged 25 to 45 with active or convalescent COVID-19.

The chain is built from TRBV10-3 and TRBJ1-1, with TRBD1 matching 10 bases. V dropped 5 bases and J dropped 2; count of bases not matched to a gene: 8. CDR1 is ENHRY, CDR2 SYGVKD, per germline. The CDR3 is 16 amino acids. In DNA, the CDR3 is TGTGCCATCAGTTCCGGGACAGGGGATATAAACACTGAAGCTTTCTTT. Translated: CAISSGTGDINTEAFF.

CDR3 region: CASSLSGYEQYF. The CDR3 bases are TGTGCCAGCAGCTTGTCAGGTTACGAGCAGTACTTC. The chain combines TRBV5-6 with TRBJ2-7; D is unresolved. The CDR3 consists of 12 residues. Trimming took 1 base from V and 4 from J, leaving 6 bases between them. The germline V gene encodes CDR1 SGHDT and CDR2 YYEEEE.